These 5 T cell receptor beta chains were all obtained from the same sample, sequenced in a study of shared clonotypes between healthy human individuals. Using immunoSEQ multiplex PCR, the repertoire was profiled, and TCRdb retains in-frame clones only, with some absent. The data show under 700,000 clones, with approximately 95% seen just once and about 0.11% held by the top ten. Naive-designated CD8 cells lacked CD45RO, were positively enriched for CCR7, and omitted terminally differentiated effector memory CD45RA+ cells. The sequenced sample consisted of naive CD8+ T cells sorted from blood. The receptors derive from a woman in her 30s in good health.

The chain links TRBV7-9 to TRBJ2-3; 9 bases are shared with TRBD2. Germline V lookup: CDR1 SEHNR, CDR2 FQNEAQ (reference sequence). There are 16 residues in the CDR3. V lost 5 bases to trimming and J lost 0 bases; unmatched junction nucleotides: 6. The CDR3: CASSPLAGRSTDTQYF. The CDR3 nucleotides read TGTGCCAGCAGCCCCCTAGCGGGAAGAAGCACAGATACGCAGTATTTT.

J is TRBJ1-2 and V is TRBV5-6; D call uncertain. The CDR3 extends over 13 amino acids. Trimming removed 0 bases from V and 4 bases from J, with 7 bases in between. Germline values: CDR1 SGHDT, CDR2 YYEEEE. The CDR3 region has the DNA TGTGCCAGCAGCTTGGGTGGTGCCTATGGCTACACCTTC. It yields the protein CASSLGGAYGYTF.

The genes are TRBV4-1 and TRBJ1-5; TRBD1 is a possible D gene (5 bases). The germline V gene encodes CDR1 MGHRA and CDR2 YSYEKL. The CDR3 runs 14 residues. V dropped 1 base and J dropped 3 bases, with 7 bases sitting between them. The CDR3 bases are TGCGCCAGCAGCCAAGGGGGGTTCAATCAGCCCCAGCATTTT. Translated, it gives CASSQGGFNQPQHF.

About this clone itself: The same CDR3 arises from other DNA sequences in this sample as well. The chain employs TRBV11-2 and TRBJ2-1; D is possibly TRBD2 (6 bases). The CDR3 spans 13 residues. CDR1 and CDR2 from the germline V gene are SGHAT and FQNNGV. V lost 1 base and J 9 bases, leaving 10 bases between the germline ends. The CDR3 DNA reads as TGTGCCAGCAGCTTAGTAGTTAGCGGTGAGCAGTTCTTC. It is translated as CASSLVVSGEQFF.

This chain uses TRBV5-1 with TRBJ1-5; 8 nucleotides agree with TRBD1. CDR3 length: 16 amino acids. Germline V gene data show CDR1 as SGHRS and CDR2 as YFSETQ. Trimming cost V 9 bases and J 2 bases; bases outside gene matches: 13. DNA of the CDR3: TGCGCCACCCAGGGGGCACAGATCCTATGCAATCAGCCCCAGCATTTT. Its translation is CATQGAQILCNQPQHF.